This record looks at one T cell receptor beta chain sequence and its context. This sample was included in a study of blood T cell repertoires in COVID-19. Study context: Samples taken during acute and convalescent COVID-19 were collected in the United States, Italy and Spain.

The CDR3 extends over 15 amino acids. CDR1 is MNHEY and CDR2 is SMNVEV in the germline V gene (reference sequence). V gave up 0 bases and J gave up 8 bases, with 16 bases separating them. Per the study methods: How many nucleated cells were present was estimated from reference gene primer amplification. Only in-frame clones appear in the TCRdb table, and some are missing; sequencing was by immunoSEQ multiplex PCR. The V and J calls and the clone size are those of that table, but D and trimming were determined from the DNA. The sample records 60,000 to 75,000 clones, approximately 91% being singletons.

The sequence was collected from a human donor in a cohort sampled during active COVID-19. Sequencing was performed on peripheral blood. The V call is TRBV27, the J call TRBJ1-2, with a possible D match to TRBD1 (6 bases). CDR3 bases: TGTGCCAGCAGTTTATCGGGGGCCGTCGGGCAGGGCTACACCTTC. The encoded protein is CASSLSGAVGQGYTF.